Listed below are T cell receptor beta chains from one sample, sequenced in a study of blood T cells in healthy people across ages. TCRdb analysed the 5' RACE reads with MiXCR anew, one entry per CDR3 protein. The top ten clones hold 3.5% to 4% of a sample with over 600,000 distinct CDR3 sequences, 20% to 25% of them seen once. Sequences were obtained from blood. The receptors shown here come from a man between 65 and 85 years old in good health. The CDR3 runs from the conserved cysteine through the conserved F or W. Fields, in order: J gene, clone size, D gene, V gene, CDR3 protein, CDR3 DNA. D genes are given only for firm matches. Clone size is not always given. Where it is, it says once, few, many or a class for expanded clones.

>TRBJ1-5|few|.|TRBV6-2/TRBV6-3
CASSYGGFQPQHF
TGTGCCAGCAGTTACGGGGGGTTTCAGCCCCAGCATTTT
>TRBJ1-2|.|.|TRBV28
CASSLVGLGYGFTF
TGTGCCAGCAGTTTAGTGGGCTTGGGGTATGGCTTCACCTTC
>TRBJ1-5|.|TRBD1|TRBV10-3
CAISESLQGSQPQHF
TGTGCCATCAGTGAGTCCTTACAGGGGTCCCAGCCCCAGCATTTT
>TRBJ2-7|.|.|TRBV5-5
CASSLRASSSYEQYF
TGTGCCAGCAGCTTGAGGGCCTCGAGCTCCTACGAGCAGTACTTC
>TRBJ2-5|few|.|TRBV10-3
CAISEGRAQYF
TGTGCCATCAGTGAGGGGCGTGCCCAGTACTTC
>TRBJ1-5|.|.|TRBV9
CASSVDGSPQPQHF
TGTGCCAGCAGCGTAGACGGGTCCCCTCAGCCCCAGCATTTT
>TRBJ1-1|.|.|TRBV7-2
CASIHTDKNTEAFF
TGTGCCAGCATCCACACTGACAAGAACACTGAAGCTTTCTTT
>TRBJ2-1|few|TRBD2|TRBV18
CASSPPGGSTYEQFF
TGTGCCAGCTCACCACCGGGCGGGAGTACGTATGAGCAGTTCTTC
>TRBJ1-2|.|.|TRBV28
CASSSDTDYGYTF
TGTGCCAGCAGTTCCGACACCGACTATGGCTACACCTTC
>TRBJ2-1|few|TRBD1|TRBV3-1
CASSQALGQGIDEQFF
TGTGCCAGCAGCCAAGCATTGGGACAGGGGATCGATGAGCAGTTCTTC
>TRBJ1-5|few|.|TRBV18
CASSGGQNQPQHF
TGTGCCAGCTCGGGTGGACAAAATCAGCCCCAGCATTTT
>TRBJ2-5|few|.|TRBV7-2
CASSLVSTGQETQYF
TGTGCCAGCAGCTTAGTGTCGACAGGCCAAGAGACCCAGTACTTC
>TRBJ2-5|.|.|TRBV29-1
CSVLGQHQETQYF
TGCAGCGTTCTCGGACAGCATCAAGAGACCCAGTACTTC
>TRBJ2-7|.|.|TRBV5-1
CASSSVTGYHEQYF
TGCGCCAGCAGCTCCGTAACAGGGTACCACGAGCAGTACTTC
>TRBJ2-3|.|TRBD2|TRBV11-2
CASSKLAGGLDTQYF
TGTGCCAGCAGCAAGCTAGCGGGAGGTTTAGATACGCAGTATTTT
>TRBJ2-5|many|TRBD1|TRBV20-1
CSANRGQETQYF
TGCAGTGCTAACAGGGGACAAGAGACCCAGTACTTC
>TRBJ2-7|.|TRBD1|TRBV29-1
CSVEGGQETYEQYF
TGCAGCGTTGAAGGCGGACAGGAGACCTACGAGCAGTACTTC
>TRBJ2-1|.|TRBD2|TRBV29-1
CSVSGTSSLSSYNEQFF
TGCAGCGTAAGCGGGACTAGCAGCCTGAGCTCCTACAATGAGCAGTTCTTC